The 21 T cell receptor beta chains below come from one sample, sequenced in a study of blood T cell repertoires in COVID-19. Sequencing used immunoSEQ multiplex PCR; TCRdb keeps in-frame clones, though not all of them. The sample lists 50,000 to 60,000 clones; 89% were seen once. Sequencing used peripheral blood. These TCRs come from a man at least 80 years old with active or convalescent COVID-19.

The chain carries TRBV6-5 and TRBJ1-3; D is possibly TRBD1 (6 bases). The CDR3 is made up of 14 amino acids. Trimming took off 6 bases at V and 0 bases at J, with 9 bases between the two ends. Germline-derived CDR1 and CDR2 are MNHEY and SVGAGI. CDR3 sequence reads: CASRRGISGNTIYF. In DNA form, the CDR3 reads TGTGCCAGCAGAAGGGGGATCTCTGGAAACACCATATATTTT.

The chain is built from TRBV27 and TRBJ2-3, with 7 positions matching TRBD1. This CDR3 spans 14 amino acids. Germline values: CDR1 MNHEY, CDR2 SMNVEV (reference sequence). V was pared by 7 bases and J by 2 bases, with 6 bases of the junction left unmatched. This chain's CDR3 is CASKVGTDTDTQYF. CDR3 bases: TGTGCCAGCAAGGTGGGGACAGACACAGATACGCAGTATTTT.

V usage is TRBV7-2 and J usage is TRBJ2-3; 13 bases are shared with TRBD2. Germline loops: CDR1 SGHTA, CDR2 FQGNSA. V shed 8 bases, J shed 0 bases, and the junction held 11 bases outside the gene matches. CDR3 length: 18 amino acids. Written as DNA, the CDR3 is TGTGCCAGCTCACGTGAGGCGGGACTAGCGGGGAGCACAGATACGCAGTATTTT. This sequence encodes CASSREAGLAGSTDTQYF.

The genes are TRBV7-2 and TRBJ1-4; maybe TRBD1 (6 bases). Germline V gene data show CDR1 as SGHTA and CDR2 as FQGNSA. The V end was cut by 8 bases, the J end by 3 bases, with 19 bases between. The CDR3 has 16 residues. The CDR3 protein is CASSPLSGAANEKLFF. CDR3 DNA: TGTGCCAGCTCTCCTCTATCAGGGGCGGCTAATGAAAAACTGTTTTTT.

The chain couples TRBV6-5 to TRBJ1-1; D perhaps matches TRBD1 (6 bases). Germline V gene sequence: CDR1 MNHEY, CDR2 SVGAGI. Trimming stripped 5 bases from V and 1 base from J, with 8 bases between. The CDR3 loop spans 13 amino acids. Here the CDR3 reads CASSNRENTEAFF. CDR3 DNA sequence: TGTGCCAGCAGTAACAGGGAGAACACTGAAGCTTTCTTT.

The V call is TRBV9, the J call TRBJ1-6; D not certain. This CDR3 is built from 13 residues. Germline-derived CDR1 and CDR2 are SGDLS and YYNGEE. V lost 3 bases to trimming and J lost 7 bases, with 8 bases between them. CDR3 protein: CASSADGNSPLHF. The CDR3 DNA follows: TGTGCCAGCAGCGCAGACGGGAATTCACCCCTCCACTTT.

The chain couples TRBV3-1 (or the pseudogene TRBV3-2) to TRBJ2-7; D might be TRBD2 (6 bases). V dropped 0 bases and J dropped 0 bases, with 9 bases sitting between them. Germline CDR1 LGHDT, CDR2 YNNKEL (reference sequence). The CDR3 is 15 amino acids. The chain's CDR3 is CASSQEAGGSYEQYF. CDR3 in DNA: TGTGCCAGCAGCCAAGAGGCCGGGGGCTCCTACGAGCAGTACTTC.

The V call is TRBV19, the J call TRBJ2-1; 9 nucleotides match TRBD1. The CDR3 is 15 amino acids. The germline gives CDR1 LNHDA, CDR2 SQIVND (reference sequence). V shed 5 bases and J 5 bases; nucleotides not matched to a gene: 7. CDR3 in DNA: TGTGCCAGTAGTCCTTGGACAGGGGCGAACAATGAGCAGTTCTTC. This translates into CASSPWTGANNEQFF.

The chain uses TRBV11-2 and TRBJ2-2, with 9 bases identical to TRBD1. Germline loops: CDR1 SGHAT, CDR2 FQNNGV. The CDR3 totals 16 residues. V dropped 5 bases and J dropped 4; count of bases not matched to a gene: 8. Here the CDR3 reads CASSLGGTGTTGELFF. The CDR3 nucleotides are TGTGCCAGCAGCCTGGGAGGGACAGGGACCACCGGGGAGCTGTTTTTT.

V is TRBV4-3 and J is TRBJ2-3; perhaps TRBD2 as D (6 bases). The CDR3 contains 16 residues. Looked up from germline, CDR1 is LGHNA and CDR2 is YSLEER. Trimming took off 1 base at V and 0 bases at J, with 11 bases between the two ends. CDR3 sequence: CASSQAPGTSTDTQYF. The CDR3 DNA sequence: TGCGCCAGCAGCCAAGCCCCCGGGACTAGCACAGATACGCAGTATTTT.

The chain joins TRBV29-1 to TRBJ1-1; D unresolved. The germline CDR1 and CDR2 sequences are SQVTM and ANQGSEA. The CDR3 contains 13 residues. V was shortened by 7 bases and J by 0 bases, with 12 bases between the two germline ends. The CDR3 loop reads CSAEGTVNTEAFF. For the CDR3, the DNA is TGCAGCGCCGAGGGTACGGTGAACACTGAAGCTTTCTTT. Full variable domain (remainder filled in from reference TRBV29-1 and TRBJ1-1): SAVISQKPSRDICQRGTSLTIQCQVDSQVTMMFWYRQQPGQSLTLIATANQGSEATYESGFVIDKFPISRPNLTFSTLTVSNMSPEDSSIYLCSAEGTVNTEAFFGQGTRLTVV.

About this clone itself: The identical CDR3 is also encoded by other nucleotide sequences in the sample. The chain employs TRBV7-9 and TRBJ1-4; the D is unclear. Germline assignment: CDR1 SEHNR and CDR2 FQNEAQ (reference sequence). The CDR3 covers 14 residues. The V gene lost 1 base and the J gene lost 2 bases, with 5 bases spanning the gap. In DNA, the CDR3 is TGTGCCAGCAGCTTAGGAGGGACTAATGAAAAACTGTTTTTT. Protein: CASSLGGTNEKLFF.

The rearrangement uses TRBV7-9 and TRBJ1-1, with D possibly being TRBD1 (6 bases). The CDR3 runs 15 residues. The germline CDR1 and CDR2 sequences are SEHNR and FQNEAQ (reference sequence). V gave up 1 base and J gave up 7 bases, with 16 bases separating them. CDR3 DNA: TGTGCCAGCAGCTTAGTTGTAGGACAGAGAAATGAAGCTTTCTTT. Protein product: CASSLVVGQRNEAFF.

This chain joins TRBV30 and TRBJ1-5; D gene ambiguous. Trimming took off 2 bases at V and 6 bases at J, with 14 bases between the two ends. The V gene's germline CDR1 is GTSNPN and CDR2 SVGIG (reference sequence). CDR3 length: 14 amino acids. CDR3 protein: CAWSRKGDGQPQHF. The CDR3 DNA sequence: TGTGCCTGGAGTAGGAAGGGAGACGGTCAGCCCCAGCATTTT.

The chain employs TRBV5-4 and TRBJ1-4, with a weak D call TRBD1 (5 bases). The V gene's germline CDR1 is SGHNT and CDR2 YYREEE (reference sequence). The CDR3 is made up of 16 amino acids. The V gene lost 0 bases and the J gene lost 3 bases, with 12 bases spanning the gap. The CDR3 DNA reads as TGTGCCAGCAGCTTGGGGGGGGAACGGGCTAATGAAAAACTGTTTTTT. Residues: CASSLGGERANEKLFF.

The rearrangement joins TRBV24-1 to TRBJ2-5, with D perhaps matching TRBD2 (7 bases). Germline loops: CDR1 KGHDR, CDR2 SFDVKD. The CDR3 runs to 18 residues. Between the trimmed V and J ends, which lost 4 bases and 5 bases, there was a span of 25 bases. This chain's CDR3 is CATSDRSIAWGGRETQYF. The DNA for the CDR3 is TGTGCCACCAGTGACAGGTCGATAGCGTGGGGGGGCCGGGAGACCCAGTACTTC.

J is TRBJ2-1 and V is TRBV5-1; 9 bases are shared with TRBD2. CDR3 length equals 18 residues. Looked up from germline, CDR1 is SGHRS and CDR2 is YFSETQ. With V trimmed by 2 bases and J by 0 bases, 9 bases remained unmatched. This CDR3 is CASSLISGSQSSYNEQFF. CDR3 nucleotides: TGCGCCAGCAGCTTAATTAGCGGGAGCCAGAGCTCCTACAATGAGCAGTTCTTC.

This chain connects TRBV2 to TRBJ1-5; D may be TRBD1 (5 bases). This CDR3 has 15 amino acids. Trimming left V 0 bases short and J 1 base short, with 7 bases between. The germline CDR1 and CDR2 sequences are SNHLY and FYNNEI. The CDR3, as DNA: TGTGCCAGCAGTGAAGCCAGGGCCAGCAATCAGCCCCAGCATTTT. This codes for CASSEARASNQPQHF.

This chain uses TRBV6-2 or TRBV6-3 with TRBJ2-1, with D possibly matching TRBD2 (6 bases). From germline, CDR1 is MNHEY and CDR2 SVGEGT. V was pared by 0 bases and J by 3 bases, with 12 bases between. The CDR3 runs 16 residues. The CDR3: CASSYSIQGLYNEQFF. The CDR3 DNA reads as TGTGCCAGCAGTTACTCGATCCAGGGACTCTACAATGAGCAGTTCTTC.

This chain links TRBV5-1 with TRBJ1-5, with D possibly being TRBD1 (6 bases). V lost 8 bases, J lost 0 bases, and 15 bases lay in between. The germline V gene encodes CDR1 SGHRS and CDR2 YFSETQ. The CDR3 spans 15 residues. CDR3 sequence (DNA): TGCGCCAGTTCCCCGGGACAACATAGCAATCAGCCCCAGCATTTT. As protein: CASSPGQHSNQPQHF. The variable domain in full, completed from reference TRBV5-1 and TRBJ1-5, reads KAGVTQTPRYLIKTRGQQVTLSCSPISGHRSVSWYQQTPGQGLQFLFEYFSETQRNKGNFPGRFSGRQFSNSRSEMNVSTLELGDSALYLCASSPGQHSNQPQHFGDGTRLSIL.

V usage is TRBV28 and J usage is TRBJ2-4, with 9 bases identical to TRBD2. This CDR3 region has 14 residues. Germline values: CDR1 MDHEN, CDR2 SYDVKM. Losses at the gene ends were 5 bases for V and 8 bases for J; bases not matched to a gene: 7. The CDR3 here is CASSIAGDVDIQYF. CDR3 coding DNA: TGTGCCAGCAGTATAGCGGGAGACGTGGACATTCAGTACTTC.